Listed below are T cell receptor beta chains from one sample, sequenced in a study of shared clonotypes between healthy human individuals. The repertoire was sequenced with immunoSEQ multiplex PCR; TCRdb's copy has only in-frame clones and lacks some. This sample has over 750,000 clones, with 90% to 97% found just once. The sequencing sample was made of naive CD8+ T cells sorted from blood. The origin of the receptors is a man aged 30-40 years in good health. Each CDR3 is given with its conserved first and last residue. D genes are given only for firm matches. Size tells how often a clone was seen (once, few, many) or the class of an expanded clone, and some rows leave it out.

J gene | clone size | V gene | D gene | CDR3 protein | CDR3 DNA
TRBJ2-1 | . | TRBV25-1 | . | CASRKRSYEQFF | TGTGCCAGCAGGAAGAGGAGTTATGAGCAGTTCTTC
TRBJ2-7 | . | TRBV15 | . | CATSRDRSVSYEQYF | TGTGCCACCAGCAGAGATCGGTCTGTCTCCTACGAGCAGTACTTC
TRBJ2-2 | . | TRBV7-9 | TRBD2 | CASSFGLAGGLTNTGELFF | TGTGCCAGCAGCTTCGGCCTAGCGGGAGGGTTGACGAACACCGGGGAGCTGTTTTTT
TRBJ2-3 | . | TRBV28 | TRBD2 | CASSFPTSGTSTDTQYF | TGTGCCAGCAGTTTCCCGACTAGCGGGACTAGCACAGATACGCAGTATTTT
TRBJ2-3 | . | TRBV5-1 | . | CASSLLGRSTDTQYF | TGCGCCAGCAGCTTGCTCGGGAGAAGCACAGATACGCAGTATTTT
TRBJ2-7 | . | TRBV4-1 | . | CASSQVSSAAYEQYF | TGCGCCAGCAGCCAAGTGTCAAGTGCAGCCTACGAGCAGTACTTC
TRBJ2-7 | . | TRBV5-4 | TRBD1 | CASSLAGQGNEQYF | TGTGCCAGCAGCTTGGCGGGACAGGGTAACGAGCAGTACTTC
TRBJ1-1 | . | TRBV5-4 | . | CASSLWNSIGYTEAFF | TGTGCCAGCAGCTTGTGGAACAGTATTGGTTACACTGAAGCTTTCTTT
TRBJ2-5 | . | TRBV7-6 | . | CASSFGVAFQETQYF | TGTGCCAGCAGCTTTGGGGTAGCGTTCCAAGAGACCCAGTACTTC
TRBJ1-4 | . | TRBV30 | . | CACAPGTNEKLFF | TGTGCCTGCGCGCCGGGGACTAATGAAAAACTGTTTTTT
TRBJ2-7 | . | TRBV28 | . | CASSRQAGQYF | TGTGCCAGCAGTAGACAGGCTGGGCAGTACTTC
TRBJ2-1 | . | TRBV6-1 | . | CATQSGRWDNNEQFF | TGTGCCACCCAATCCGGGAGATGGGATAACAATGAGCAGTTCTTC
TRBJ2-7 | . | TRBV4-3 | . | CASSQGHAATVYEQYF | TGCGCCAGCAGCCAAGGCCATGCGGCGACGGTATACGAGCAGTACTTC
TRBJ2-1 | once | TRBV7-9 | TRBD2 | CASSLSGRATYNEQFF | TGTGCCAGCAGCCTAAGCGGGAGGGCTACATACAATGAGCAGTTCTTC
TRBJ1-1 | few | TRBV6-4 | TRBD1 | CASERQGAAFF | TGTGCCAGCGAGAGACAGGGGGCAGCTTTCTTT
TRBJ2-7 | . | TRBV7-9 | . | CASSLVGYEQYF | TGTGCCAGCAGCTTAGTCGGCTACGAGCAGTACTTC
TRBJ2-5 | . | TRBV6-5 | . | CASSGRVEKETQYF | TGTGCCAGCAGTGGCCGGGTTGAAAAAGAGACCCAGTACTTC
TRBJ2-7 | . | TRBV27 | . | CASASGADYEQYF | TGTGCCAGCGCCTCGGGGGCAGACTACGAGCAGTACTTC
TRBJ2-3 | . | TRBV28 | . | CASSSPESAADTQYF | TGTGCCAGCAGCTCACCCGAAAGCGCAGCAGATACGCAGTATTTT
TRBJ2-5 | . | TRBV28 | . | CASRLLEETQYF | TGTGCCAGCAGACTCTTAGAAGAGACCCAGTACTTC
TRBJ2-7 | once | TRBV5-4 | TRBD2 | CASSFLAGGREQYF | TGTGCCAGCAGCTTTCTAGCGGGAGGGCGAGAGCAGTACTTC
TRBJ2-1 | . | TRBV27 | TRBD2 | CASSLAESSYNEQFF | TGTGCCAGCAGTCTAGCGGAGAGCTCCTACAATGAGCAGTTCTTC
TRBJ1-4 | . | TRBV9 | . | CASSVDGGGLFF | TGTGCCAGCAGCGTAGACGGGGGCGGACTGTTTTTT
TRBJ2-1 | . | TRBV2 | TRBD2 | CASSEGLADYNEQFF | TGTGCCAGCAGTGAAGGACTAGCGGACTACAATGAGCAGTTCTTC
TRBJ2-7 | . | TRBV27 | TRBD2 | CASSLSALAGGTHYEQYF | TGTGCCAGCAGTTTATCGGCACTAGCGGGAGGAACGCACTACGAGCAGTACTTC
TRBJ2-5 | once | TRBV5-4 | . | CASSLLREDYQETQYF | TGTGCCAGCAGCTTGCTCAGGGAAGACTACCAAGAGACCCAGTACTTC
TRBJ2-1 | once | TRBV5-4 | . | CASSLAVTRTNNAYNEQFF | TGTGCCAGCAGCTTGGCGGTGACTAGGACCAACAACGCGTACAATGAGCAGTTCTTC
TRBJ2-1 | . | TRBV6-1 | . | CASSEDPIGTYYNEQFF | TGTGCCAGCAGTGAAGACCCTATAGGGACTTACTACAATGAGCAGTTCTTC
TRBJ1-2 | . | TRBV7-9 | . | CASSFYVHPTRSNGYTF | TGTGCCAGCAGCTTTTATGTACACCCAACTAGATCGAATGGCTACACCTTC
TRBJ2-7 | . | TRBV2 | . | CASSGGITYEQYF | TGTGCCAGCAGCGGAGGGATCACCTACGAGCAGTACTTC
TRBJ1-3 | once | TRBV4-3 | . | CASSQDRGSSGNTIYF | TGCGCCAGCAGCCAAGATAGGGGGAGCTCTGGAAACACCATATATTTT
TRBJ2-2 | . | TRBV11-2 | TRBD1 | CASSQGQGANTGELFF | TGTGCCAGCAGCCAAGGACAGGGGGCGAACACCGGGGAGCTGTTTTTT
TRBJ2-1 | . | TRBV29-1 | . | CSVEGRTGRVRSTGEQFF | TGCAGCGTTGAAGGTAGGACCGGACGAGTTCGCTCCACAGGTGAGCAGTTCTTC
TRBJ2-1 | . | TRBV7-9 | . | CASSSMNNEQFF | TGTGCCAGCAGCTCGATGAACAATGAGCAGTTCTTC
TRBJ2-7 | . | TRBV28 | . | CASSSTVDEQYF | TGTGCCAGCAGTTCGACGGTTGACGAGCAGTACTTC
TRBJ2-1 | . | TRBV15 | TRBD1 | CATRRPDRGPRDEQFF | TGTGCCACCAGAAGACCCGACAGGGGCCCTCGGGATGAGCAGTTCTTC
TRBJ2-1 | . | TRBV13 | TRBD1 | CASSLDGDREGSSYNEQFF | TGTGCCAGCAGCTTAGATGGGGACAGGGAAGGGAGCTCCTACAATGAGCAGTTCTTC
TRBJ2-7 | . | TRBV6-1 | . | CASSAKRPYEQYF | TGTGCCAGCAGTGCTAAGCGGCCCTACGAGCAGTACTTC
TRBJ2-7 | . | TRBV7-2 | TRBD1 | CASSLARDSSYEQYF | TGTGCCAGCAGCTTAGCCCGGGACAGCTCCTACGAGCAGTACTTC
TRBJ2-7 | . | TRBV27 | TRBD1 | CASSPLGDSSYEQYF | TGTGCCAGCAGTCCGCTAGGGGACAGCTCCTACGAGCAGTACTTC
TRBJ2-2 | once | TRBV7-9 | . | CASSLVIGRNTGELFF | TGTGCCAGCAGCTTAGTAATAGGGAGAAACACCGGGGAGCTGTTTTTT
TRBJ2-1 | . | TRBV19 | . | CASSIRWGNEQFF | TGTGCCAGTAGTATTAGGTGGGGTAATGAGCAGTTCTTC
TRBJ1-4 | . | TRBV2 | . | CASRAGAPNEKLFF | TGTGCCAGCAGAGCAGGGGCACCTAACGAAAAACTGTTTTTT
TRBJ2-1 | . | TRBV5-1 | . | CASSLDRVDEQFF | TGCGCCAGCAGCTTGGACAGGGTCGATGAGCAGTTCTTC
TRBJ2-1 | . | TRBV7-6 | TRBD2 | CASSPPRGREGQNEQFF | TGTGCCAGCAGCCCACCCCGGGGGCGGGAGGGCCAAAATGAGCAGTTCTTC